Below are 30 T cell receptor beta chains sequenced from a single sample in a study of human T cells and chemical hapten exposure. TCRdb re-called the RACE reads through MiXCR, storing one row per CDR3 protein. The sample lists roughly 82,000 distinct CDR3 sequences; about 12% were seen once. Time point reported: patch test 1, 2 weeks after DPC sensitization. The treatment here: therapeutic diphenylcyclopropenone sensitization with weekly scalp DPC. Sequences were derived from whole blood, sampled in connection with sensitization to the hapten diphenylcyclopropenone (DPC). Receptors were obtained from a woman aged 55-70 years with alopecia areata. Some clones in this sample may be carry-over from other donors' samples.

This clonotype occurred a few times. This chain joins TRBV5-1 and TRBJ2-1; unclear D gene. Germline CDR1 and CDR2: SGHRS and YFSETQ. CDR3 size: 12 residues. V shed 4 bases and J shed 6 bases, with 8 bases lying between them. The CDR3 is CASSPQSNEQFF. In DNA, the CDR3 is TGCGCCAGCAGCCCCCAGTCCAATGAGCAGTTCTTC. Complete variable domain (other parts from reference TRBV5-1 and TRBJ2-1): KAGVTQTPRYLIKTRGQQVTLSCSPISGHRSVSWYQQTPGQGLQFLFEYFSETQRNKGNFPGRFSGRQFSNSRSEMNVSTLELGDSALYLCASSPQSNEQFFGPGTRLTVL.

This clonotype was recorded a few times. This CDR3 reads CASRRQGLNFYGYTF. CDR3 nucleotide sequence: TGTGCCAGCAGGCGACAGGGGCTCAACTTCTATGGCTACACCTTC. The rearrangement joins TRBV6-1 to TRBJ1-2; 8 nucleotides align to TRBD1. Germline assignment: CDR1 MNHNS and CDR2 SASEGT. CDR3 length equals 15 residues. V gave up 6 bases and J gave up 4 bases; unmatched junction bases: 10.

This clonotype was observed a few times. This sequence joins TRBV5-4 and TRBJ2-7, with D unresolved. The CDR3 covers 12 residues. Trimming shortened V by 5 bases and J by 3 bases, and 9 bases separated the two germline ends. The germline V gene encodes CDR1 SGHNT and CDR2 YYREEE (reference sequence). CDR3 in DNA: TGTGCCAGCAGTGTGGACGGCTACGAGCAGTACTTC. It yields the protein CASSVDGYEQYF. The whole variable domain, filled in from reference TRBV5-4 and TRBJ2-7, reads ETGVTQSPTHLIKTRGQQVTLRCSSQSGHNTVSWYQQALGQGPQFIFQYYREEENGRGNFPPRFSGLQFPNYSSELNVNALELDDSALYLCASSVDGYEQYFGPGTRLTVT.

This clonotype was seen ten or more times. The chain joins TRBV29-1 to TRBJ2-7; 7 nucleotides align to TRBD1. Germline CDR1 SQVTM, CDR2 ANQGSEA. The CDR3 spans 13 residues. Unmatched junction bases numbered 9, after V lost 6 bases and J lost 4 bases. CDR3 region: CSVAPGQKYEQYF. CDR3 coding DNA: TGCAGCGTGGCGCCGGGACAGAAATACGAGCAGTACTTC.

This clonotype was detected only a few times. The chain is built from TRBV30 and TRBJ1-5; 8 positions match TRBD1. CDR3 length: 15 amino acids. CDR1 is GTSNPN, CDR2 SVGIG, per germline (reference sequence). Trimming at V came to 0 bases and at J to 4 bases, leaving 5 bases not matched to a gene. CDR3 DNA: TGTGCCTGGAGTGTAGGGACAGGCCGAAATCAGCCCCAGCATTTT. This codes for CAWSVGTGRNQPQHF.

This clonotype came up a few times. The chain has TRBV5-1 and TRBJ2-1; perhaps TRBD1 as D (5 bases). In germline, CDR1 is SGHRS, CDR2 YFSETQ. The germline V and J ends were trimmed by 4 bases and 4 bases, with 12 bases remaining between them. This CDR3 has 14 residues. CDR3 residues: CASSDSQDYNEQFF. CDR3 coding DNA: TGCGCCAGCAGCGACAGCCAGGATTACAATGAGCAGTTCTTC.

Only a few counts were recorded for this clonotype. The rearrangement uses TRBV18 and TRBJ1-1; TRBD1 aligns across 9 bases. V shed 1 base, J shed 2 bases, and the junction held 2 bases outside the gene matches. Germline V gene lookup returns CDR1 KGHSH and CDR2 LQKENI. The CDR3 loop spans 15 amino acids. The CDR3 nucleotides are TGTGCCAGCTCACCACGGACAGGGGTAAACACTGAAGCTTTCTTT. It is translated as CASSPRTGVNTEAFF.

In this sample, this clonotype turned up many times. The chain joins TRBV5-4 to TRBJ2-6; possible D gene TRBD1, 5 bases. Trimming took off 2 bases at V and 4 bases at J, with 10 bases between the two ends. CDR3 length: 15 residues. Germline V gene lookup returns CDR1 SGHNT and CDR2 YYREEE (reference sequence). The CDR3, as DNA: TGTGCCAGCAGCTTACAGGTTACCGGGGCCAACGTCCTGACTTTC. The encoded protein is CASSLQVTGANVLTF.

This clonotype was seen many times. The chain links TRBV19 to TRBJ1-2; TRBD1 might be the D (5 bases). Trimming left V 7 bases short and J 2 bases short, with 11 bases between. This CDR3 contains 13 residues. The germline V gene encodes CDR1 LNHDA and CDR2 SQIVND (reference sequence). The CDR3 loop is CASKPGRNYGYTF. Written as DNA, the CDR3 is TGTGCCAGTAAACCGGGACGCAACTATGGCTACACCTTC.

The V call is TRBV9, the J call TRBJ2-5; D remains ambiguous. V was pared by 6 bases and J by 2 bases, with 8 bases between. The CDR3 runs to 12 residues. The germline V gene encodes CDR1 SGDLS and CDR2 YYNGEE. The CDR3 is CASTEHQETQYF. In nucleotides, the CDR3 is TGTGCCAGCACAGAACATCAAGAGACCCAGTACTTC.

A note on this clonotype: One junction end disagrees with the germline gene, perhaps due to a read error. The V gene is TRBV18, the J gene TRBJ1-4; no reliable D call. The CDR3 spans 13 residues. The germline V gene has CDR1 KGHSH and CDR2 LQKENI. The CDR3 DNA is TGTGCCAGCTCACGTGCAACTAATGGAAAACTGTTTTTT. This gives the protein CASSRATNGKLFF.

This clonotype was seen ten or more times. This chain joins TRBV18 and TRBJ2-2; possible D gene TRBD1, 5 bases. CDR3 size: 13 residues. Trimming took off 6 bases at V and 5 bases at J, with 10 bases between the two ends. Per germline, CDR1 KGHSH and CDR2 LQKENI. In DNA, the CDR3 is TGTGCCAGCTCCCCCAGGGATACCGGGGAGCTGTTTTTT. It encodes CASSPRDTGELFF.

The chain combines TRBV7-9 with TRBJ1-4; D is unclear. The CDR3 length is 12 residues. Germline V gene data show CDR1 as SEHNR and CDR2 as FQNEAQ (reference sequence). Trimming took 3 bases from V and 7 from J, leaving 6 bases between them. The CDR3 here is CASSLGGEKLFF. Here the CDR3 DNA reads TGTGCCAGCAGCTTGGGAGGTGAAAAACTGTTTTTT.

This clonotype was seen ten or more times. The rearrangement links TRBV3-1 to TRBJ1-4, with a possible D match to TRBD1 (5 bases). The CDR3 spans 14 residues. In germline, CDR1 is LGHDT, CDR2 YNNKEL (reference sequence). V lost 6 bases and J lost 3, with 11 bases in between. The CDR3 DNA sequence: TGTGCCAGCAGACCGGGACGTTCTAATGAAAAACTGTTTTTT. Amino acid sequence: CASRPGRSNEKLFF.

Many counts were recorded for this clonotype. The chain has TRBV30 and TRBJ1-1; D gene unclear. In germline, CDR1 is GTSNPN, CDR2 SVGIG (reference sequence). This CDR3 comprises 11 residues. Trimming took off 0 bases at V and 10 bases at J, with 9 bases between the two ends. DNA for the CDR3: TGTGCCTGGAGTGTACTCCGGGTAGCTTTCTTT. Translation: CAWSVLRVAFF. The entire variable domain, with the rest obtained from reference TRBV30 and TRBJ1-1, is as follows: SQTIHQWPATLVQPVGSPLSLECTVEGTSNPNLYWYRQAAGRGLQLLFYSVGIGQISSEVPQNLSASRPQDRQFILSSKKLLLSDSGFYLCAWSVLRVAFFGQGTRLTVV.

This clonotype has a handful of counts. The chain is built from TRBV7-9 and TRBJ2-7, with TRBD1 matching over 9 bases. The trim removed 5 bases at V and 2 bases at J, leaving 7 bases unmatched. This CDR3 contains 15 residues. CDR1 and CDR2 (germline): SEHNR, FQNEAQ (reference sequence). CDR3 amino acids: CASSRGTGTTYEQYF. CDR3 in DNA: TGTGCCAGCAGCAGAGGGACAGGGACAACCTACGAGCAGTACTTC.

With respect to this clonotype: A much larger clone lies one base from this, so it may be a read error. This chain uses TRBV20-1 with TRBJ2-3; D is undetermined. The germline CDR1 and CDR2 sequences are DFQATT and SNEGSKA (reference sequence). The V end lost 3 bases, the J end lost 2 bases, and 12 bases lay between the germline ends. This CDR3 contains 14 residues. The CDR3 DNA sequence: TGCAGTGCTAGTTTGGGGTGGTACACAGATACGCAGTATTTT. Translating it yields CSASLGWYTDTQYF.

This clonotype was seen repeatedly, ten times or more. The chain joins TRBV24-1 to TRBJ2-7, with a possible D match to TRBD1 (5 bases). Germline loops: CDR1 KGHDR, CDR2 SFDVKD. This CDR3 has 16 amino acids. With 7 bases removed from V and 0 bases from J, the gap between germline ends came to 18 bases. As DNA, the CDR3 is TGTGCCACCAGCTCCACGAAACAGGTTAGCTCCTACGAGCAGTACTTC. Translated, it gives CATSSTKQVSSYEQYF.

This clonotype appeared a few times. The rearrangement links TRBV7-9 to TRBJ2-5, with 10 bases aligning to TRBD2. Looked up from germline, CDR1 is SEHNR and CDR2 is FQNEAQ (reference sequence). Trimming cost V 4 bases and J 3 bases; bases outside gene matches: 8. The CDR3 is made up of 16 amino acids. The CDR3 DNA reads TGTGCCAGCAGCTCGGGACTAGCGCCTACCGAAGAGACCCAGTACTTC. It encodes CASSSGLAPTEETQYF.

In this sample, this clonotype turned up many times. The chain carries TRBV29-1 and TRBJ2-2; D uncertain. With 4 bases removed from V and 1 base from J, the gap between germline ends came to 10 bases. The CDR3 is 14 residues long. Germline loops: CDR1 SQVTM, CDR2 ANQGSEA. In nucleotides, the CDR3 is TGCAGCGTTGTTTCGCAGTTGAACACCGGGGAGCTGTTTTTT. It yields the protein CSVVSQLNTGELFF.

This clonotype was picked up a small number of times. This chain links TRBV5-1 with TRBJ2-3; 8 bases line up with TRBD2. This CDR3 is 15 amino acids long. V dropped 2 bases and J dropped 4; count of bases not matched to a gene: 6. The germline gives CDR1 SGHRS, CDR2 YFSETQ. CDR3 protein: CASSFRGGAADTQYF. DNA of the CDR3: TGCGCCAGCAGCTTTCGGGGGGGCGCCGCAGATACGCAGTATTTT.

This rearrangement joins TRBV7-6 to TRBJ2-6, with unresolved D. Looked up from germline, CDR1 is SGHVS and CDR2 is FNYEAQ. The V end was cut by 2 bases, the J end by 0 bases, with 5 bases between. The CDR3 sequence is 15 residues long. CDR3: CASSLIFSGANVLTF. For the CDR3, the DNA is TGTGCCAGCAGCTTAATCTTCTCTGGGGCCAACGTCCTGACTTTC.

Sample share makes this clonotype medium-sized. This chain links TRBV7-6 with TRBJ2-3, with 11 bases fitting TRBD2. The CDR3 totals 17 residues. Germline V gene sequence: CDR1 SGHVS, CDR2 FNYEAQ. The ends lost 5 bases at V and 2 bases at J; junction bases unmatched: 9. The CDR3 loop reads CASSPGLAEPSTDTQYF. The CDR3 DNA sequence: TGTGCCAGCAGCCCGGGACTAGCGGAGCCTTCCACAGATACGCAGTATTTT.

The sample holds a few counts of this clonotype. This chain connects TRBV5-1 to TRBJ2-3; D ambiguous. Trimming removed 0 bases from V and 2 bases from J, with 7 bases in between. Germline V gives CDR1 SGHRS, CDR2 YFSETQ. The CDR3 runs to 14 residues. The CDR3 sequence is CASSLDTVTDTQYF. CDR3 coding DNA: TGCGCCAGCAGCTTGGATACAGTCACAGATACGCAGTATTTT.

Only a few counts were recorded for this clonotype. The germline gene is not matched at one end of the junction; a read error may be the cause. The chain recombines TRBV7-7 with TRBJ2-2; 9 nucleotides match TRBD1. This CDR3 has 15 amino acids. Looked up from germline, CDR1 is SSHAT and CDR2 is FNYEAQ (reference sequence). The chain's CDR3 is CASSGQGPGTGELFF. As DNA, the CDR3 is TGTGCTAGCAGCGGACAGGGGCCTGGCACCGGGGAGCTGTTTTTT.

This sequence joins TRBV10-3 and TRBJ2-5, with a tentative D call TRBD2 (6 bases). There are 14 residues in the CDR3. Trimming removed 5 bases from V and 1 base from J, with 11 bases in between. The germline V gene has CDR1 ENHRY and CDR2 SYGVKD. This CDR3 reads CAISYAGSQETQYF. DNA for the CDR3: TGTGCCATCAGTTACGCGGGAAGCCAAGAGACCCAGTACTTC.

This clonotype has ten or more counts. The chain has TRBV9 and TRBJ2-1; D remains unclear. CDR1 and CDR2 from the germline V gene are SGDLS and YYNGEE. Trimming shortened V by 0 bases and J by 8 bases, and 12 bases separated the two germline ends. The CDR3 is 14 amino acids. The CDR3 coding sequence is TGTGCCAGCAGCGTAGCACGAGTAGCCCATGAGCAGTTCTTC. Encoded protein: CASSVARVAHEQFF.

At least ten counts were recorded for this clonotype. The genes are TRBV3-1 and TRBJ2-1; no clear D. Germline assignment: CDR1 LGHDT and CDR2 YNNKEL (reference sequence). With 5 bases removed from V and 1 base from J, the gap between germline ends came to 12 bases. The CDR3 is 15 residues long. The CDR3 DNA reads as TGTGCCAGCAGCGAAGTTTACGCGTCCTACAATGAGCAGTTCTTC. Translating gives CASSEVYASYNEQFF.

Many counts were recorded for this clonotype. The rearrangement links TRBV5-8 to TRBJ2-5; 10 bases align to TRBD2. The CDR3 totals 15 residues. Germline assignment: CDR1 SGHTS and CDR2 YDEGEE. After removal of 4 bases from V and 5 bases from J, the junction contained 8 bases not matched to a gene. CDR3 sequence reads: CASSGRTSGIETQYF. CDR3 nucleotide sequence: TGTGCCAGCAGCGGCCGGACTAGCGGTATCGAGACCCAGTACTTC.

This clonotype was recorded many times. This chain links TRBV12-3 or TRBV12-4 with TRBJ2-6; D is unclear. There are 15 residues in the CDR3. The V and J ends lost 2 bases and 0 bases respectively, with 5 bases between them. The CDR3 loop reads CASSLTSSGANVLTF. The CDR3 DNA follows: TGTGCCAGCAGTTTAACGAGCTCTGGGGCCAACGTCCTGACTTTC.